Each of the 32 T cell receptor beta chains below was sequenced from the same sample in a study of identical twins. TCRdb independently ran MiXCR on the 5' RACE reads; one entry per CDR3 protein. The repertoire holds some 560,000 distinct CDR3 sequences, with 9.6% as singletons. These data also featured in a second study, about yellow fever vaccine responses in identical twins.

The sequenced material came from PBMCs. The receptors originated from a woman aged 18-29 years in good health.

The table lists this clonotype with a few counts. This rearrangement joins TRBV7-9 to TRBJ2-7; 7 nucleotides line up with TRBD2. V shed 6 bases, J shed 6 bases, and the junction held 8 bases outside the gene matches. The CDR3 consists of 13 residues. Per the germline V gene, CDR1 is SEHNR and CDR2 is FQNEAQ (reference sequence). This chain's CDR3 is CASRKRGGGEQYF. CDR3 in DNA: TGTGCCAGCAGAAAAAGGGGCGGGGGCGAGCAGTACTTC.

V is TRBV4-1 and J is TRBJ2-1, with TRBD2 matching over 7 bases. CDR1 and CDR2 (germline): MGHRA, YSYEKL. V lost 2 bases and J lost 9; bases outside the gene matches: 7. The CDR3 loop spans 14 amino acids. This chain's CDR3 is CASSQRNGGSEQFF. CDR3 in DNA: TGCGCCAGCAGCCAAAGGAACGGGGGGTCTGAGCAGTTCTTC.

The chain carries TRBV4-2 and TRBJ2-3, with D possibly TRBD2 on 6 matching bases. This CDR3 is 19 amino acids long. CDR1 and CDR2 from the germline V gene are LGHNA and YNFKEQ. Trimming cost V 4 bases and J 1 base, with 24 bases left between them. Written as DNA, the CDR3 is TGTGCCAGCAGCCGGCGGGACTCCGCGGCCGGCGTCGGCACAGATACGCAGTATTTT. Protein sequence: CASSRRDSAAGVGTDTQYF.

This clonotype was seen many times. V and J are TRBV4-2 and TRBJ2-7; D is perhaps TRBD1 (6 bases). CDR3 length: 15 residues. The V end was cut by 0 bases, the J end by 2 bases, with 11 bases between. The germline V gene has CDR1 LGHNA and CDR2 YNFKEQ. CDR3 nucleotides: TGTGCCAGCAGCCAAGAGGACAGCAACCCCTACGAGCAGTACTTC. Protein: CASSQEDSNPYEQYF.

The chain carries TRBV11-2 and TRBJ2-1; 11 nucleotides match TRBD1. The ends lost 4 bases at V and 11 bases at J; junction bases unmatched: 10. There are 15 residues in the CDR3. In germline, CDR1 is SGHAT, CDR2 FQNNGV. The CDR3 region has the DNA TGTGCCAGCAGCTCCTGGACAGGGGGCACGACCAAGCAGTTCTTC. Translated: CASSSWTGGTTKQFF.

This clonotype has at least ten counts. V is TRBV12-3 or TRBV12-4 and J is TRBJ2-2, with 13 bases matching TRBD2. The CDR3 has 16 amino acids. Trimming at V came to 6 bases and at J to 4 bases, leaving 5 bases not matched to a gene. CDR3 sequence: CASSSGTSGTTGELFF. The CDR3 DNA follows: TGTGCCAGCAGCTCTGGGACTAGCGGGACCACCGGGGAGCTGTTTTTT.

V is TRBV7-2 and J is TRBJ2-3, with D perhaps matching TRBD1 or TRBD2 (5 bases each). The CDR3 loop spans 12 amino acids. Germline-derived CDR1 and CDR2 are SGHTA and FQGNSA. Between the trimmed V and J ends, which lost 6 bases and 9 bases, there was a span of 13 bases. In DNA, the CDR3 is TGTGCCAGCAGGTCCGCCGGGACGACGCAGTATTTT. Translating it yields CASRSAGTTQYF.

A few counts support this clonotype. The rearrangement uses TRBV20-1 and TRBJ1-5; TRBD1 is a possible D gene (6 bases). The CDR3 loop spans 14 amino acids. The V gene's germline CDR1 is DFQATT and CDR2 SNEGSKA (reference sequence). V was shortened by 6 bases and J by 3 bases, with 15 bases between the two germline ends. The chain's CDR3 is CSAAPGQLNQPQHF. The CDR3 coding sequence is TGCAGTGCAGCCCCGGGACAACTCAATCAGCCCCAGCATTTT.

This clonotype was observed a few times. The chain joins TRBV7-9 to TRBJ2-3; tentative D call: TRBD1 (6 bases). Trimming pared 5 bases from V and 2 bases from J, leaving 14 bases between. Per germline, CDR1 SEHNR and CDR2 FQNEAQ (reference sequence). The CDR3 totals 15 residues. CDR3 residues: CASSGRQDSTDTQYF. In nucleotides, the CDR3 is TGTGCCAGCAGCGGACGACAGGATTCCACAGATACGCAGTATTTT.

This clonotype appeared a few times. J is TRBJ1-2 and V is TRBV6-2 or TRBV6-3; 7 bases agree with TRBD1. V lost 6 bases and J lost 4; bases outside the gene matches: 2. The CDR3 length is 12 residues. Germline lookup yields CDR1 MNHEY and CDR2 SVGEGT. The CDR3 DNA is TGTGCCAGCAGGGGACAGCCCTATGGCTACACCTTC. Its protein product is CASRGQPYGYTF.

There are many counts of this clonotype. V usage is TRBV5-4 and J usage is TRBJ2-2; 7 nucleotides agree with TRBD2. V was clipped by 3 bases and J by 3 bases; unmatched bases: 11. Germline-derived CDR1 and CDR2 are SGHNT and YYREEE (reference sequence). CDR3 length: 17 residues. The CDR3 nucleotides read TGTGCCAGCAGCTATCCCCCGTGGGGGGGGGACACCGGGGAGCTGTTTTTT. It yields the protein CASSYPPWGGDTGELFF.

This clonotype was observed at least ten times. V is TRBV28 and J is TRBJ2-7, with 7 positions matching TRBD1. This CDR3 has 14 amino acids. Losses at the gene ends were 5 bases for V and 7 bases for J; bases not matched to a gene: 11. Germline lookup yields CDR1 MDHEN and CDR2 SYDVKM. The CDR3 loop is CASSAPQGVREQYF. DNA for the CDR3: TGTGCCAGCAGTGCCCCGCAGGGGGTAAGGGAGCAGTACTTC.

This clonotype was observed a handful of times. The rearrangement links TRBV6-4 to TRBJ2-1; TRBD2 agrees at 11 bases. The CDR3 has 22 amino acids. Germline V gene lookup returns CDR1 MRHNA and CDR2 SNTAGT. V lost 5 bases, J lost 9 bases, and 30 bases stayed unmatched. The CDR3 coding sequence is TGTGCCAGCAGTACCCAGTTGATTTGGGGGCTAGCGGGAGGCTCCTTTGGGGGTGAGCAGTTCTTC. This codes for CASSTQLIWGLAGGSFGGEQFF.

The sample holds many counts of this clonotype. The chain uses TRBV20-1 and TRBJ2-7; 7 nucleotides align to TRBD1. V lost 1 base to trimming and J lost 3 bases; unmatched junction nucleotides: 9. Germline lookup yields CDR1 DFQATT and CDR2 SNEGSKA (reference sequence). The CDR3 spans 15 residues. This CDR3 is CSARGDRDRIYEQYF. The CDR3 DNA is TGCAGTGCTAGAGGAGACCGGGACAGAATCTACGAGCAGTACTTC.

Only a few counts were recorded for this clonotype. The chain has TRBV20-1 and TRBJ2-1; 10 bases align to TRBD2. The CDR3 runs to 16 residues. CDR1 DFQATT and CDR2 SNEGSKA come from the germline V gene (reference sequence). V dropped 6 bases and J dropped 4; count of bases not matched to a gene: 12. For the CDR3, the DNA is TGCAGTGCCCTCCCCCTACTAGCGGGATCTTACAATGAGCAGTTCTTC. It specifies CSALPLLAGSYNEQFF.

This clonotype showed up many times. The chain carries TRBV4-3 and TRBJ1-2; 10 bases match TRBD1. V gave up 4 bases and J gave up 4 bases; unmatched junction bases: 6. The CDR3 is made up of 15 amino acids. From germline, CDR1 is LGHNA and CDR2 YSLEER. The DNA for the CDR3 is TGCGCCAGCAGCCCGCGGGACAGGGGATCCTATGGCTACACCTTC. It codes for CASSPRDRGSYGYTF.

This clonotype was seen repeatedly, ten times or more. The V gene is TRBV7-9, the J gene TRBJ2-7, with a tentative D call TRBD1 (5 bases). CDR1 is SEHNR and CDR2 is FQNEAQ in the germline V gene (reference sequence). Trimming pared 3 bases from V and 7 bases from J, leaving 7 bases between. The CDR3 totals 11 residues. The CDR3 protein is CASSLTEEQYF. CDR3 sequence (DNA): TGTGCCAGCAGCTTGACAGAGGAGCAGTACTTC.

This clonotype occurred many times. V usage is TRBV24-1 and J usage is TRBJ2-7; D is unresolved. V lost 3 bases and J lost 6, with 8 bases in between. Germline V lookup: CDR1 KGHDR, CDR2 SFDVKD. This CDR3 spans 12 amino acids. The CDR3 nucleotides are TGTGCCACCAGTGATCGGACGAGCGAGCAGTACTTC. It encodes CATSDRTSEQYF.

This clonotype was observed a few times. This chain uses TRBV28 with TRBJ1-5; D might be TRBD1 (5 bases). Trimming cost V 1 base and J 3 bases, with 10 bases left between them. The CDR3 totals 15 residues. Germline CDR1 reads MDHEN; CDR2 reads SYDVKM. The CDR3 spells CASSLSGTLNQPQHF. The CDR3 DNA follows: TGTGCCAGCAGTTTATCGGGGACCCTCAATCAGCCCCAGCATTTT.

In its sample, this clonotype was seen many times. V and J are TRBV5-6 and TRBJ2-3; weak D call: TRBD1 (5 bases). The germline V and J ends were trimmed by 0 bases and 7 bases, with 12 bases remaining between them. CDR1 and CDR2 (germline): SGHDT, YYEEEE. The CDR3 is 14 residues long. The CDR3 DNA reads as TGTGCCAGCAGCTTGGCTGAACAGGAAAATACGCAGTATTTT. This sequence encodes CASSLAEQENTQYF.

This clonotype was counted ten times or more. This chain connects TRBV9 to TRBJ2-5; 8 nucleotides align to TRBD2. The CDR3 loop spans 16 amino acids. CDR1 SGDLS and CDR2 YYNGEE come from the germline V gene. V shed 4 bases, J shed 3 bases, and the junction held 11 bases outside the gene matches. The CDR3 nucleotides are TGTGCCAGCAGCCCACCCCCTAGGCGGGGGGAAGAGACCCAGTACTTC. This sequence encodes CASSPPPRRGEETQYF.

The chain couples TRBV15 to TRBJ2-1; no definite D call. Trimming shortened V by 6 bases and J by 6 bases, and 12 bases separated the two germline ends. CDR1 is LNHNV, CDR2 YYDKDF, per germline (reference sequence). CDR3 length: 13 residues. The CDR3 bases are TGTGCCACCAGGGATCGGCGCGCCAATGAGCAGTTCTTC. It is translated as CATRDRRANEQFF.

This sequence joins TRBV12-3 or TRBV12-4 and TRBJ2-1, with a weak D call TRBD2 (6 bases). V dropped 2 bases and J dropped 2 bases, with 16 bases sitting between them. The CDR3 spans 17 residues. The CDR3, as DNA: TGTGCCAGCAGTTTATTTAACTCGGGGGTCACCTACAATGAGCAGTTCTTC. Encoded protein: CASSLFNSGVTYNEQFF.

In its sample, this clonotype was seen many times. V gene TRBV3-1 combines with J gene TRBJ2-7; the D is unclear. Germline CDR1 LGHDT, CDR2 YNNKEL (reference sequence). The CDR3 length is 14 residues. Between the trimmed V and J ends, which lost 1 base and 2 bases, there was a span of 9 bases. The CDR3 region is CASSQVGLAYEQYF. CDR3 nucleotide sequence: TGTGCCAGCAGCCAAGTTGGCCTCGCCTACGAGCAGTACTTC.

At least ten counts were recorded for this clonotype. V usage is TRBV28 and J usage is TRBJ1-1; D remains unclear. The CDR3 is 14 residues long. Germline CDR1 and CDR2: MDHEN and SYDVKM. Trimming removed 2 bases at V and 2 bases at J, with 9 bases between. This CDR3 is CASSLITENTEAFF. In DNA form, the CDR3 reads TGTGCCAGCAGTTTAATTACAGAAAACACTGAAGCTTTCTTT.

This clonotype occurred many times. Here the CDR3 reads CASPSPNTGELFF. The DNA of the CDR3 is TGTGCCAGCCCCTCTCCGAACACCGGGGAGCTGTTTTTT. The V gene is TRBV28, the J gene TRBJ2-2; D unclear. This CDR3 is built from 13 residues. Between the trimmed V and J ends, which lost 8 bases and 0 bases, there was a span of 7 bases. Looked up from germline, CDR1 is MDHEN and CDR2 is SYDVKM.

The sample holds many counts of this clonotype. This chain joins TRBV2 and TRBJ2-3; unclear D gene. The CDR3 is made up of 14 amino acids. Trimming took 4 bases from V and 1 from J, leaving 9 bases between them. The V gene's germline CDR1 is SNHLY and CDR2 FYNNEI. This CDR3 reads CASSVARGTDTQYF. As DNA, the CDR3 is TGTGCCAGCAGTGTGGCACGAGGCACAGATACGCAGTATTTT.

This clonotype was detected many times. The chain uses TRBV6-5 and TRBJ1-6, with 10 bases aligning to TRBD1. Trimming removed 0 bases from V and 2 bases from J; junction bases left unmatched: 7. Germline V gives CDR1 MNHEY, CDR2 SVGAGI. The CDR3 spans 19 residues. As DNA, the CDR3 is TGTGCCAGCAGTTACTCACGGAGCGGGACAGGGGCCTATAATTCACCCCTCCACTTT. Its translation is CASSYSRSGTGAYNSPLHF.

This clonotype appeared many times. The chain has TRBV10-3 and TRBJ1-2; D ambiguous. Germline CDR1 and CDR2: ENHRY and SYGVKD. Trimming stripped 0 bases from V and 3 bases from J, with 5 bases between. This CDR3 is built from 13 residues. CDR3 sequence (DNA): TGTGCCATCAGTGAGTCCGGAGACTATGGCTACACCTTC. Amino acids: CAISESGDYGYTF.

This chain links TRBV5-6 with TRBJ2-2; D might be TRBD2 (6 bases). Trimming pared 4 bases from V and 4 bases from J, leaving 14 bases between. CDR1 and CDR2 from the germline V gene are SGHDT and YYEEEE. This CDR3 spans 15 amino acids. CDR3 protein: CASSPLALATGELFF. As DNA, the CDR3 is TGTGCCAGCAGCCCCCTAGCGCTGGCCACCGGGGAGCTGTTTTTT. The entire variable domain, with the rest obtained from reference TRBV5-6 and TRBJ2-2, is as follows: DAGVTQSPTHLIKTRGQQVTLRCSPKSGHDTVSWYQQALGQGPQFIFQYYEEEERQRGNFPDRFSGHQFPNYSSELNVNALLLGDSALYLCASSPLALATGELFFGEGSRLTVL.

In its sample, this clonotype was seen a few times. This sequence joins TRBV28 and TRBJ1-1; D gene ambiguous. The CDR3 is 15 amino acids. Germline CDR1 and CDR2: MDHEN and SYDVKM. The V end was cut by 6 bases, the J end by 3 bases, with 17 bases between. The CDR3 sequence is CASRFWRRADTEAFF. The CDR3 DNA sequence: TGTGCCAGCAGATTCTGGAGGAGGGCGGACACTGAAGCTTTCTTT.

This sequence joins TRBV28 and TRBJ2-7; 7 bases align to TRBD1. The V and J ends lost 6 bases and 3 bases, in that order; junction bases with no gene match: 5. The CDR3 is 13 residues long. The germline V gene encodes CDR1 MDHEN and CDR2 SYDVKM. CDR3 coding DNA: TGTGCCAGCAGGGAAACAGGGGACTACGAGCAGTACTTC. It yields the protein CASRETGDYEQYF.